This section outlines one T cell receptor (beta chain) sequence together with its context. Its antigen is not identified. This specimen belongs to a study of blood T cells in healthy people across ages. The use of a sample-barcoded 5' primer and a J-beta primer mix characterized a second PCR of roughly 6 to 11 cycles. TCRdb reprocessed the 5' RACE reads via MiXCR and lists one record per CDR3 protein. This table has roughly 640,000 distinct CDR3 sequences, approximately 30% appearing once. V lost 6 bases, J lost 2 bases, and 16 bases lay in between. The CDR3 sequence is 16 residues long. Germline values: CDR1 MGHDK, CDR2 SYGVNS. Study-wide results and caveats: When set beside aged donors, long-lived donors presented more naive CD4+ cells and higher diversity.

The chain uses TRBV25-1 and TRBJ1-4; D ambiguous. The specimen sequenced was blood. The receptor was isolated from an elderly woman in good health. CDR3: CASRQIGLLTNEKLFF. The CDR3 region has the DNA TGTGCCAGCAGACAGATAGGGCTATTGACTAATGAAAAACTGTTTTTT.